The TCR beta chain described here comes from a study of blood T cell repertoires in COVID-19. Produced via immunoSEQ multiplex PCR; TCRdb's table is partial and in-frame only. Of about 310,000 clones in the sample, about nine tenths were seen once. The CDR3 totals 14 residues. Trimming took 1 base from V and 4 from J; bases not matched to a gene: 3. The germline gives CDR1 SEHNR, CDR2 FQNEAQ (reference sequence). This clone was seen just once. The source material was PBMCs or T cells enriched from blood (not recorded which). This TCR derives from a woman aged 18-29 years who had recovered from COVID-19. This rearrangement joins TRBV7-9 to TRBJ1-2; 7 nucleotides match TRBD1. CDR3 in DNA: TGTGCCAGCAGCTTAGAGAGGGACAGCTATGGCTACACCTTC. It encodes CASSLERDSYGYTF.